The rows below give T cell receptor beta chains drawn from one sample of a study of T cell responses to AZD1222 COVID-19 vaccine. TCRdb's copy holds only in-frame clones and misses some; the assay was immunoSEQ multiplex PCR. This sample carries 150,000 to 200,000 clones, about 90% of them seen once, and the ten largest clones take 4.4%. The sample here was peripheral blood, taken on day 0 of MenACWY control vaccination. The receptors come from an adult in good health. Both conserved end residues are part of each CDR3. A D gene is named only where the DNA matches it firmly. The size field is filled for only some rows; it gives once, few, many or a size class.

length	D	V	size	J	DNA	CDR3
13	.	TRBV7-9	.	TRBJ2-7	TGTGCCAGCAGCTTACCGTCCTCCTACGAGCAGTACTTC	CASSLPSSYEQYF
17	TRBD2	TRBV3-1/TRBV3-2	.	TRBJ2-7	TGTGCCAGCAGCGAACCCGCATTAGCGGGAGTCACCTACGAGCAGTACTTC	CASSEPALAGVTYEQYF
16	.	TRBV19	.	TRBJ1-6	TGTGCCAGTAGTATGAGGGGGAGCTCCTATAATTCACCCCTCCACTTT	CASSMRGSSYNSPLHF
16	TRBD2	TRBV11-3	.	TRBJ2-7	TGTGCCAGCAGCCCGCGTACCGGGACTAGCGGGGGCGCGCAGTACTTC	CASSPRTGTSGGAQYF
13	.	TRBV19	.	TRBJ1-3	TGTGCCAGTAGTTTTTCGGCTGGAAACACCATATATTTT	CASSFSAGNTIYF
14	.	TRBV25-1	.	TRBJ1-2	TGTGCCAGCAGTGAATACACAGGTCTCTATGGCTACACCTTC	CASSEYTGLYGYTF
19	.	TRBV21-1	.	TRBJ1-5	TGTGCCAGCCTAAGAAGTCCGGGACGGGACACTTGGGGGTATCAGCCCCAGCATTTT	CASLRSPGRDTWGYQPQHF
18	.	TRBV21-1	.	TRBJ2-5	TGTGCCAGCAGCGACCTGAGACAGGGCGTAGTGTGCCAAGAGACCCAGTACTTC	CASSDLRQGVVCQETQYF
14	TRBD1	TRBV11-2	.	TRBJ2-7	TGTGCCAGCAGCTTTCAGACAGGGTCCTACGAGCAGTACTTC	CASSFQTGSYEQYF
12	.	TRBV24-1	.	TRBJ1-6	TGTGCCACCGGAACAGGGTTCGGCGCCCTCCACTTT	CATGTGFGALHF
16	.	TRBV7-9	.	TRBJ2-1	TGTGCCAGCAGCTCGCTCCGGGACTTTCGAGGTTTGGAGCAGTTCTTC	CASSSLRDFRGLEQFF
17	TRBD1	TRBV11-3	.	TRBJ2-2	TGTGCCAGCAGCCCCTTAACCGGGACAGGGAGCACCGGGGAGCTGTTTTTT	CASSPLTGTGSTGELFF
13	TRBD2	TRBV5-4	.	TRBJ2-1	TGTGCCAGCAGCGCGGGACTAGTCAATGAGCAGTTCTTC	CASSAGLVNEQFF
12	.	TRBV19	.	TRBJ1-2	TGTGCCAGTAGTATTTATGACACGGGCTACACCTTC	CASSIYDTGYTF
16	.	TRBV4-1	.	TRBJ1-1	TGCGCCAGCAGCCAGATCGACCGGGATTTGAACACTGAAGCTTTCTTT	CASSQIDRDLNTEAFF
11	.	TRBV28	.	TRBJ2-1	TGTGCCAGCAGTCCCCTAAATGAGCAGTTCTTC	CASSPLNEQFF
16	TRBD1	TRBV4-3	.	TRBJ1-1	TGCGCCAGCAGCCAAGAGATAGGGACAGTCGGCACTGAAGCTTTCTTT	CASSQEIGTVGTEAFF
12	.	TRBV19	.	TRBJ2-2	TGTGCCAGTACAGCGAGAACCGGGGAGCTGTTTTTT	CASTARTGELFF
16	.	TRBV5-4	.	TRBJ1-5	TGTGCCAGCAGCTTTCGTGCGTCCGGAGGGGGTCAGCCCCAGCATTTT	CASSFRASGGGQPQHF
14	TRBD2	TRBV3-1/TRBV3-2	.	TRBJ2-1	TGTGCCAGCAGCCAGCGGGAGCGGGTCAATGAGCAGTTCTTC	CASSQRERVNEQFF
16	TRBD2	TRBV5-1	.	TRBJ2-5	TGCGCCAGCAGCTTGAACGCGGGAGGGCTCCAAGAGACCCAGTACTTC	CASSLNAGGLQETQYF
13	.	TRBV19	.	TRBJ1-1	TGTGCCAGTAGTACTACAGGGAGAACTGAAGCTTTCTTT	CASSTTGRTEAFF
15	TRBD2	TRBV7-3	once	TRBJ2-2	TGTGCCAGCAGCTTCACTAGCGGGCCAAGGGGGGAGCTGTTTTTT	CASSFTSGPRGELFF
15	.	TRBV3-1/TRBV3-2	.	TRBJ2-6	TGTGCCAGCACCACAAAGCGCTCTGGGGCCAACGTCCTGACTTTC	CASTTKRSGANVLTF
15	.	TRBV7-2	.	TRBJ1-1	TGTGCCAGCAGCTTAGTACAGGGCGTGGGCACTGAAGCTTTCTTT	CASSLVQGVGTEAFF
14	.	TRBV6-2/TRBV6-3	.	TRBJ1-1	TGTGCCAGCAGTTTACGTCGGACGGGGACTGAAGCTTTCTTT	CASSLRRTGTEAFF
13	.	TRBV30	.	TRBJ1-2	TGTGCCTGGAGTGTACGAGGGGACTATGGCTACACCTTC	CAWSVRGDYGYTF
17	TRBD2	TRBV6-1	.	TRBJ2-3	TGTGCCAGCAGTGGAAAGGATAGCGGGAGCGGGGCAGATACGCAGTATTTT	CASSGKDSGSGADTQYF
13	.	TRBV7-2	.	TRBJ1-2	TGTGCCAGCAGCCCGACGGAGAACTATGGCTACACCTTC	CASSPTENYGYTF
17	.	TRBV28	.	TRBJ2-6	TGTGCCAGCAGTTCCCCGGCGGGGGCTACCGGGGCCAACGTCCTGACTTTC	CASSSPAGATGANVLTF
12	.	TRBV2	.	TRBJ1-2	TGTGCCAGCAGTCTCGGGGACTATGGCTACACCTTC	CASSLGDYGYTF
14	.	TRBV28	.	TRBJ1-4	TGTGCCAGCAGTTTATCGCAGGGTGGAGGAAAACTGTTTTTT	CASSLSQGGGKLFF
15	TRBD1	TRBV3-1/TRBV3-2	.	TRBJ1-4	TGTGCCAGCAGCCCCAACAGGGGAACTAATGAAAAACTGTTTTTT	CASSPNRGTNEKLFF
13	.	TRBV3-1/TRBV3-2	.	TRBJ1-2	TGTGCCAGCAGTCGAGGCGCGGGTAGTGGCTACACCTTC	CASSRGAGSGYTF
16	.	TRBV5-1	once	TRBJ2-5	TGCGCCAGCAGTTTGGGGCCGGGACACCACCAAGAGACCCAGTACTTC	CASSLGPGHHQETQYF
16	.	TRBV5-4	.	TRBJ2-3	TGTGCCAGCAACTCAAAGCGACAGGAGAGCACAGATACGCAGTATTTT	CASNSKRQESTDTQYF
14	.	TRBV2	.	TRBJ1-5	TGTGCCAGCAGAAAATGGACAGATAATCAGCCCCAGCATTTT	CASRKWTDNQPQHF
13	TRBD1	TRBV18	.	TRBJ1-5	TGTGCCACTTCCCGGGACAGATATCAGCCCCAGCATTTT	CATSRDRYQPQHF
14	.	TRBV7-6	.	TRBJ1-3	TGTGCCAGCAGCTTAAGGGGAGGTGGAAACACCATATATTTT	CASSLRGGGNTIYF
17	.	TRBV5-1	.	TRBJ2-1	TGCGCCAGCAGCTCCCTCGGGGCAGCCCAATCCTACAATGAGCAGTTCTTC	CASSSLGAAQSYNEQFF
18	TRBD2	TRBV7-2	.	TRBJ2-1	TGTGCCAGCAGCCCCAGGGGCCGGCGGGAGGGAACATACAATGAGCAGTTCTTC	CASSPRGRREGTYNEQFF
13	.	TRBV10-2	.	TRBJ1-1	TGCGCCAGCAATCCCACGTCTCCCACTGAAGCTTTCTTT	CASNPTSPTEAFF
12	TRBD1	TRBV18	.	TRBJ2-7	TGTGCCAGCTCACCTGGGACAGACGAGCAGTACTTC	CASSPGTDEQYF
16	TRBD1	TRBV7-2	.	TRBJ2-3	TGTGCCAGCAGCTTTTCCGGGACAGCAAACACAGATACGCAGTATTTT	CASSFSGTANTDTQYF
15	.	TRBV5-8	.	TRBJ2-5	TGTGCCAGCAGCTTAGCCGGTCTATGGCAAGAGACCCAGTACTTC	CASSLAGLWQETQYF
19	TRBD1	TRBV30	.	TRBJ1-6	TGTGCCTGGAGTATTACCGCGGGCAGGGGGTTTCATTATAATTCACCCCTCCACTTT	CAWSITAGRGFHYNSPLHF
16	.	TRBV6-4	once	TRBJ2-1	TGTGCCAGCAGACCCCAGGCCGCGGTCTCCTACAATGAGCAGTTCTTC	CASRPQAAVSYNEQFF
16	.	TRBV19	.	TRBJ1-4	TGTGCCAGTAGTAAACGGACCGGGGGACATAATGAAAAACTGTTTTTT	CASSKRTGGHNEKLFF
13	.	TRBV6-1	.	TRBJ1-6	TGTGCCAGCAGTGAAGGGACAGCTTCACCCCTCCACTTT	CASSEGTASPLHF
17	.	TRBV28	few	TRBJ2-1	TGTGCCAGCAGAACAAAACAAGGGGGGCGCGGGTCCAATGAGCAGTTCTTC	CASRTKQGGRGSNEQFF
15	TRBD1	TRBV28	.	TRBJ2-5	TGTGCCAGCAATCCCGGGACAGGTGTTCAAGAGACCCAGTACTTC	CASNPGTGVQETQYF
20	.	TRBV24-1	.	TRBJ2-6	TGTGCCACCAGTGATTTCCCGGGACCCGTCGGGGGTTCTGGGGCCAACGTCCTGACTTTC	CATSDFPGPVGGSGANVLTF
14	TRBD2	TRBV10-3	.	TRBJ2-3	TGTGCCTTCAGGGGGACTAGCGGAACAGATACGCAGTATTTT	CAFRGTSGTDTQYF
13	.	TRBV7-3	.	TRBJ2-5	TGTGCCAGCAGACTAAGCCCGGGGGAGACCCAGTACTTC	CASRLSPGETQYF
13	TRBD1	TRBV6-2/TRBV6-3	.	TRBJ1-2	TGTGCCAGCACCCCGGGACAGCACTATGGCTACACCTTC	CASTPGQHYGYTF
18	.	TRBV15	.	TRBJ1-5	TGTGCCACCAGCAGAGATCGGGTGGGCAGGGATAGCAATCAGCCCCAGCATTTT	CATSRDRVGRDSNQPQHF
15	.	TRBV19	.	TRBJ1-3	TGTGCCAGTAGTCTGAAGAGCAACTCTGGAAACACCATATATTTT	CASSLKSNSGNTIYF
16	.	TRBV3-1/TRBV3-2	.	TRBJ1-1	TGTGCCAGCAGCCAAATGCCCGGACAAAGGAACACTGAAGCTTTCTTT	CASSQMPGQRNTEAFF